The present T cell receptor (beta chain) was sequenced within a study of T cells after posttransplantation cyclophosphamide. Treatment was busulfan-fludarabine conditioning, a marrow graft, and cyclophosphamide on days +3 and +4. As concerns this clone: What it recognizes is unknown.

General observations from the study: Skin or GI-infiltrating T cells shared few TRB sequences with blood. Donor-recipient repertoire similarity was low at 1-2 months, rising over year one. Recipient CMV seropositivity and CMV reactivation strongly tracked TRB clonality.

The germline V and J ends were trimmed by 4 bases and 4 bases, with 8 bases remaining between them. Germline V gene data show CDR1 as SNHLY and CDR2 as FYNNEI. The length of the CDR3 is 13 residues. Profiling relied on immunoSEQ multiplex PCR, and the TCRdb table lists in-frame clones only, not all of them. This table holds under 20,000 clones, around 70% found once. The sequences come from PBMCs, collected after an allogeneic stem cell transplant with post-transplant cyclophosphamide. The sequence came from a male patient aged 25-45 years who received an allogeneic stem cell transplant from a related donor, was CMV-positive, and had acute GVHD only. Some T cells may be supplied by the graft donor. The rearrangement links TRBV2 to TRBJ1-3; D unresolved. CDR3 sequence (DNA): TGTGCCAGCAGTGGCGGAAAAGGAAACACCATATATTTT. It translates to CASSGGKGNTIYF.